The 15 T cell receptor beta chains below all came from one sample that was sequenced in a study of PD-L1 blockade in urothelial cancer (dated by TCRdb to 2015 to 2018). Per the publication, the time point label means: pretreatment peripheral blood. The library was obtained by the immunoSEQ multiplex PCR assay. TCRdb mirrors the immuneACCESS table, restricted to in-frame sequences. Some clones are absent from its copies; in checked studies, under half trace to an unresolved V gene, and the reason for the others is unknown. The sample profile shows tens of thousands of clones; 86% of them were found once. The top ten clones comprise more than 13% of the sample. The sequences come from PBMCs, collected around atezolizumab (anti-PD-L1) treatment. These receptors all come from a man in his sixties with urothelial cancer.

This chain connects TRBV5-1 to TRBJ1-3; D gene ambiguous. Per the germline V gene, CDR1 is SGHRS and CDR2 is YFSETQ. V was pared by 0 bases and J by 0 bases, with 7 bases between. CDR3 length equals 15 residues. The CDR3 DNA reads TGCGCCAGCAGCTTGGGGCAGGACTCTGGAAACACCATATATTTT. Protein product: CASSLGQDSGNTIYF.

V and J are TRBV20-1 and TRBJ1-2; D is unresolved. The CDR3 has 11 amino acids. The V and J ends lost 4 bases and 0 bases respectively, with 3 bases between them. Germline V gene data show CDR1 as DFQATT and CDR2 as SNEGSKA (reference sequence). DNA of the CDR3: TGCAGTGCTACCGCTAACTATGGCTACACCTTC. It is translated as CSATANYGYTF.

The gene calls are TRBV4-1 and TRBJ1-1; 9 bases are a match to TRBD1. CDR1 is MGHRA, CDR2 YSYEKL, per germline. V lost 5 bases and J lost 1; bases outside the gene matches: 11. CDR3 length: 17 residues. The CDR3 loop reads CASSKGQGPVGNTEAFF. As DNA, the CDR3 is TGCGCCAGCAGCAAGGGACAGGGTCCAGTAGGGAACACTGAAGCTTTCTTT.

The chain uses TRBV19 and TRBJ1-3; D is perhaps TRBD1 (5 bases). This CDR3 contains 14 residues. The V and J ends lost 7 bases and 8 bases respectively, with 18 bases between them. CDR1 is LNHDA and CDR2 is SQIVND in the germline V gene (reference sequence). The CDR3 loop is CASKDSTIGDTIYF. In DNA, the CDR3 is TGTGCCAGTAAAGACAGTACCATTGGGGACACCATATATTTT.

The chain links TRBV5-1 to TRBJ1-4, with a tentative D call TRBD1 (5 bases). Germline V gene sequence: CDR1 SGHRS, CDR2 YFSETQ. V lost 0 bases, J lost 5 bases, and 11 bases lay in between. The CDR3 is 15 amino acids. CDR3 bases: TGCGCCAGCAGCTTGGAAGGGGCCCCGAATGAAAAACTGTTTTTT. Its protein product is CASSLEGAPNEKLFF. Using reference TRBV5-1 and TRBJ1-4 for the parts outside the CDR3, the full variable domain is KAGVTQTPRYLIKTRGQQVTLSCSPISGHRSVSWYQQTPGQGLQFLFEYFSETQRNKGNFPGRFSGRQFSNSRSEMNVSTLELGDSALYLCASSLEGAPNEKLFFGSGTQLSVL.

The gene calls are TRBV10-3 and TRBJ1-3; 8 nucleotides agree with TRBD1. The germline gives CDR1 ENHRY, CDR2 SYGVKD. CDR3 size: 14 residues. With V trimmed by 6 bases and J by 4 bases, 5 bases remained unmatched. The CDR3 loop reads CAISATGEGNTIYF. The CDR3 DNA reads TGTGCCATCAGCGCGACAGGGGAAGGAAACACCATATATTTT.

This rearrangement joins TRBV6-5 to TRBJ2-7; 10 bases are shared with TRBD2. J gave up 4 bases and V 7 bases, and 10 bases lay outside the gene matches. The CDR3 has 15 residues. CDR1 MNHEY and CDR2 SVGAGI come from the germline V gene. CDR3 bases: TGTGCCAGCACCCCCCCTAGCGGGGGACAATACGAGCAGTACTTC. Protein product: CASTPPSGGQYEQYF.

CDR3 residues: CASSEAVQVAGYTF. The CDR3, as DNA: TGTGCCAGCAGTGAAGCGGTGCAGGTTGCTGGCTACACCTTC. The V and J genes are TRBV2 and TRBJ1-2; D not resolved. V was clipped by 0 bases and J by 7 bases, with 12 bases between them. The CDR3 has 14 residues. In germline, CDR1 is SNHLY, CDR2 FYNNEI.

This clone appeared a single time. The chain recombines TRBV10-2 with TRBJ1-1; 7 bases are shared with TRBD1. Germline V lookup: CDR1 WSHSY, CDR2 SAAADI. The CDR3 contains 14 residues. V was clipped by 0 bases and J by 4 bases; unmatched bases: 2. CDR3 residues: CASSESAGGTEAFF. The CDR3 DNA reads TGCGCCAGCAGTGAGTCGGCAGGGGGCACTGAAGCTTTCTTT.

This chain links TRBV28 with TRBJ1-2; D may be TRBD1 (6 bases). Germline CDR1 reads MDHEN; CDR2 reads SYDVKM. CDR3 length: 13 residues. The ends were cut back, 1 base at V and 4 bases at J, with 7 bases in the middle. The CDR3 is CASSLLDSYGYTF. CDR3 in DNA: TGTGCCAGCAGTTTATTGGACAGCTATGGCTACACCTTC.

V is TRBV19 and J is TRBJ2-2; a possible D gene is TRBD2 (7 bases). V was shortened by 6 bases and J by 6 bases, with 23 bases between the two germline ends. CDR3 length: 17 amino acids. CDR1 is LNHDA, CDR2 SQIVND, per germline (reference sequence). CDR3 loop: CASRTYPGGAVSGELFF. The CDR3 DNA sequence: TGTGCCAGTAGAACCTACCCGGGGGGCGCGGTCTCCGGGGAGCTGTTTTTT.

The V gene is TRBV11-3, the J gene TRBJ2-3; D possibly corresponds to TRBD1 (6 bases). The CDR3 contains 16 residues. Between the trimmed V and J ends, which lost 3 bases and 1 base, there was a span of 14 bases. Germline V CDR1 and CDR2: SGHNT, YENEEA. The CDR3 spells CASSFQGSWGTDTQYF. Here the CDR3 DNA reads TGTGCCAGCAGCTTCCAGGGGTCGTGGGGCACAGATACGCAGTATTTT.

J is TRBJ2-3 and V is TRBV11-3; TRBD2 might be the D (6 bases). Deletions cut 5 bases from V and 2 bases from J, with 17 bases between. The CDR3 loop spans 16 amino acids. Germline values: CDR1 SGHNT, CDR2 YENEEA. CDR3 DNA sequence: TGTGCCAGCAGCCTGGGACTTAGTTGGGACACAGATACGCAGTATTTT. It yields the protein CASSLGLSWDTDTQYF.

Concerning this clone: Germline is not matched at one junction end, which may reflect a read error. This chain uses TRBV7-7 with TRBJ2-3; D might be TRBD2 (6 bases). CDR1 is SSHAT and CDR2 is FNYEAQ in the germline V gene (reference sequence). This CDR3 has 15 residues. The DNA of the CDR3 is TGTGCTAGCAGCTTAGACGCGGCTAGCGCAGATACGCAGTATTTT. It encodes CASSLDAASADTQYF.

The chain links TRBV30 to TRBJ2-1; tentative D call: TRBD2 (7 bases). This CDR3 has 14 amino acids. Trimming took off 4 bases at V and 5 bases at J, with 15 bases between the two ends. The germline V gene has CDR1 GTSNPN and CDR2 SVGIG (reference sequence). The CDR3 reads CAWIRGAGHNEQFF. The CDR3, as DNA: TGTGCCTGGATTCGGGGGGCCGGGCACAATGAGCAGTTCTTC.